The 14 T cell receptor beta chains listed next were all sequenced from one sample in a study of cytomegalovirus exposure and HLA in healthy donors. PCR employed 60 Vbeta and 13 Jbeta primers. Clones were sequenced by immunoSEQ multiplex PCR, and TCRdb holds only the in-frame ones, with some missing. The table records 150,000 to 200,000 clones, around four fifths of them present only once. Sequenced material: PBMCs. The receptors shown here come from a girl aged 10-17 years in good health and CMV-seropositive.

V usage is TRBV28 and J usage is TRBJ1-1; a weak D match, TRBD1 (6 bases). Deletions cut 3 bases from V and 6 bases from J, with 17 bases between. Germline assignment: CDR1 MDHEN and CDR2 SYDVKM. The CDR3 totals 15 residues. The chain's CDR3 is CASSLGARGVAEAFF. In DNA, the CDR3 is TGTGCCAGCAGTTTGGGGGCGAGGGGAGTCGCTGAAGCTTTCTTT.

The genes are TRBV6-1 and TRBJ1-5; D unclear. Germline V lookup: CDR1 MNHNS, CDR2 SASEGT. Trimming left V 3 bases short and J 4 bases short, with 10 bases between. The CDR3 length is 14 residues. The CDR3: CASSERGANQPQHF. Here the CDR3 DNA reads TGTGCCAGCAGTGAGAGAGGAGCGAATCAGCCCCAGCATTTT.

This chain joins TRBV13 and TRBJ1-1; D remains ambiguous. CDR1 is PRHDT, CDR2 FYEKMQ, per germline (reference sequence). The CDR3 runs to 12 residues. Trimming left V 1 base short and J 10 bases short, with 10 bases between. The CDR3 loop is CASSLDTRRAFF. The CDR3 nucleotides are TGTGCCAGCAGCTTAGACACCCGGAGAGCTTTCTTT.

Here the CDR3 DNA reads TGTGCCAGCAGCAGACAGGGTCGGGGCACTGAAGCTTTCTTT. This sequence encodes CASSRQGRGTEAFF. The genes are TRBV9 and TRBJ1-1; 7 positions match TRBD1. The trim removed 4 bases at V and 4 bases at J, leaving 7 bases unmatched. CDR3 length: 14 residues. In germline, CDR1 is SGDLS, CDR2 YYNGEE. The complete variable domain, with remaining parts taken from reference TRBV9 and TRBJ1-1, reads DSGVTQTPKHLITATGQRVTLRCSPRSGDLSVYWYQQSLDQGLQFLIQYYNGEERAKGNILERFSAQQFPDLHSELNLSSLELGDSALYFCASSRQGRGTEAFFGQGTRLTVV.

The rearrangement joins TRBV18 to TRBJ1-1, with D possibly TRBD1 on 6 matching bases. The V gene lost 0 bases and the J gene lost 1 base, with 9 bases spanning the gap. This CDR3 is 15 amino acids long. Germline values: CDR1 KGHSH, CDR2 LQKENI. The CDR3 DNA is TGTGCCAGCTCACCACCCGGGACAACGAACACTGAAGCTTTCTTT. Translating it yields CASSPPGTTNTEAFF.

The V call is TRBV5-1, the J call TRBJ2-7; 9 bases are a match to TRBD1. The CDR3 runs to 14 residues. V was clipped by 4 bases and J by 3 bases; unmatched bases: 5. The germline V gene has CDR1 SGHRS and CDR2 YFSETQ. Here the CDR3 reads CASSLTGGNYEQYF. As DNA, the CDR3 is TGCGCCAGCAGCCTCACAGGGGGCAACTACGAGCAGTACTTC.

V and J are TRBV5-5 and TRBJ1-1, with unresolved D. The CDR3 covers 14 residues. Trimming left V 0 bases short and J 1 base short, with 7 bases between. CDR1 and CDR2 (germline): SGHKS, YYEKEE (reference sequence). CDR3 coding DNA: TGTGCCAGCAGCTTGGTGGCGGGGAACACTGAAGCTTTCTTT. It codes for CASSLVAGNTEAFF. Filled out from reference TRBV5-5 and TRBJ1-1, the complete variable domain reads DAGVTQSPTHLIKTRGQQVTLRCSPISGHKSVSWYQQVLGQGPQFIFQYYEKEERGRGNFPDRFSARQFPNYSSELNVNALLLGDSALYLCASSLVAGNTEAFFGQGTRLTVV.

This clone was detected only once. The J gene is TRBJ1-6, the V gene TRBV6-5; D is unresolved. The CDR3 contains 13 residues. Germline loops: CDR1 MNHEY, CDR2 SVGAGI. V was pared by 5 bases and J by 10 bases, with 12 bases between. The CDR3 DNA sequence: TGTGCCAGCAGTGCCGGGGTGGCCTCACCCCTCCACTTT. Translation: CASSAGVASPLHF.

The chain combines TRBV11-2 with TRBJ2-3; possibly TRBD2 for D (6 bases). CDR1 and CDR2 (germline): SGHAT, FQNNGV. The CDR3 length is 13 residues. The V end was cut by 0 bases, the J end by 11 bases, with 12 bases between. The CDR3 DNA is TGTGCCAGCAGCTTAGATCCCCTAGCGAAGCAGTATTTT. Translated, it gives CASSLDPLAKQYF. Supplemented by reference TRBV11-2 and TRBJ2-3, the full variable domain reads EAGVAQSPRYKIIEKRQSVAFWCNPISGHATLYWYQQILGQGPKLLIQFQNNGVVDDSQLPKDRFSAERLKGVDSTLKIQPAKLEDSAVYLCASSLDPLAKQYFGPGTRLTVL.

This clone occurred once. The chain joins TRBV29-1 to TRBJ1-1, with D possibly TRBD1 on 5 matching bases. The CDR3 length is 13 residues. CDR1 is SQVTM, CDR2 ANQGSEA, per germline. V lost 5 bases and J 0 bases, leaving 10 bases between the germline ends. CDR3 in DNA: TGCAGCGTTAAGCAGGGTTTGAACACTGAAGCTTTCTTT. Amino acid sequence: CSVKQGLNTEAFF.

The rearrangement links TRBV6-5 to TRBJ1-1; D remains unclear. The CDR3 sequence is 13 residues long. In germline, CDR1 is MNHEY, CDR2 SVGAGI. V was shortened by 7 bases and J by 3 bases, with 12 bases between the two germline ends. CDR3 coding DNA: TGTGCCAGCAAAATTGCGCCCCACACTGAAGCTTTCTTT. This gives the protein CASKIAPHTEAFF.

The rearrangement uses TRBV5-5 and TRBJ2-3; 7 nucleotides match TRBD2. The CDR3 has 14 amino acids. In germline, CDR1 is SGHKS, CDR2 YYEKEE (reference sequence). The V gene end was trimmed by 6 bases and the J gene end by 5 bases; junction bases not matched to a gene: 9. For the CDR3, the DNA is TGTGCCAGCATCGTTACGGGGGGTGGAGATACGCAGTATTTT. It codes for CASIVTGGGDTQYF.

The chain joins TRBV11-2 to TRBJ2-5; 9 bases match TRBD2. From germline, CDR1 is SGHAT and CDR2 FQNNGV. The CDR3 is made up of 15 amino acids. V lost 4 bases and J lost 11; bases outside the gene matches: 14. The CDR3, as DNA: TGTGCCAGCAGCTCGATAGCGGGGGCCCCAGCCGGGCAGTACTTC. It is translated as CASSSIAGAPAGQYF.

The rearrangement uses TRBV5-1 and TRBJ2-5, with D perhaps matching TRBD2 (6 bases). CDR3 length equals 13 residues. Per the germline V gene, CDR1 is SGHRS and CDR2 is YFSETQ. Between the trimmed V and J ends, which lost 5 bases and 5 bases, there was a span of 13 bases. CDR3 nucleotides: TGCGCCAGCAGGGCGGGGAGCCTCGAGACCCAGTACTTC. Protein sequence: CASRAGSLETQYF. The full variable domain, completed using reference TRBV5-1 and TRBJ2-5, is KAGVTQTPRYLIKTRGQQVTLSCSPISGHRSVSWYQQTPGQGLQFLFEYFSETQRNKGNFPGRFSGRQFSNSRSEMNVSTLELGDSALYLCASRAGSLETQYFGPGTRLLVL.